This note documents a single T cell receptor (beta chain) sequence. The antigen is unknown. Partitioning of CD4+ cells yielded a CD45RA+ naive subset and a CD45RA-negative memory subset. This sample stems from a study of shared clonotypes between healthy human individuals. Sorted-subset replicate PCR reactions contained about 200 ng DNA, corresponding to approximately 30,000 T cell genomes. Produced via immunoSEQ multiplex PCR; TCRdb's table is partial and in-frame only. Altogether around 980,000 clones are present, 78% being singletons, with the ten largest covering roughly 0.55%. Germline loops: CDR1 LNHDA, CDR2 SQIVND (reference sequence). V was clipped by 5 bases and J by 12 bases, with 10 bases between them. This CDR3 contains 10 residues. Study-level results: Naive subsets typically showed greater estimated richness than memory subsets. Few donors limited the genetic and exposure-history diversity represented.

This sequence was found in a man aged 18 to 35 in good health. Some clones in this sample may be carry-over from other donors' samples. The sequencing input was memory CD4+ T cells from PBMCs. Noted subset: CD45RA-negative fraction. The genes are TRBV19 and TRBJ1-1; a possible D gene is TRBD1 (5 bases). This chain's CDR3 is CASSSGATFF. The DNA for the CDR3 is TGTGCCAGTAGTTCTGGGGCTACTTTCTTT.